These 23 T cell receptor beta chains share one sample of origin, sequenced in a study of T cells in tuberculosis. Libraries were prepared by immunoSEQ multiplex PCR; TCRdb keeps only in-frame clonotypes and omits some of them. This sample yields roughly 61,000 clones, of which approximately 85% are seen a single time; just over 20% belongs to the top ten. Thawed, overnight-rested PBMC were stained with GMM-loaded CD1B tetramer, viability dye and anti-CD3, then sorted. CD1B tetramers were loaded with Rhodococcus equi-derived C32 glucose monomycolate. The specimen sequenced was CD1b-GMM tetramer-negative cells sorted from PBMCs. The receptors stem from an adult woman with latent tuberculosis.

This clone was counted once. V and J are TRBV7-2 and TRBJ2-1; D is perhaps TRBD2 (7 bases). V lost 1 base and J 8 bases, leaving 15 bases between the germline ends. The V gene's germline CDR1 is SGHTA and CDR2 FQGNSA. The CDR3 contains 15 residues. CDR3 residues: CASSLVSGGFDEQFF. The CDR3 nucleotides are TGTGCCAGCAGCTTAGTGTCGGGGGGCTTCGATGAGCAGTTCTTC.

The rearrangement joins TRBV5-6 to TRBJ2-2; 8 bases agree with TRBD2. Trimming removed 2 bases from V and 4 bases from J; junction bases left unmatched: 7. This CDR3 has 16 residues. Per the germline V gene, CDR1 is SGHDT and CDR2 is YYEEEE. CDR3 sequence reads: CASSFSGTRSTGELFF. The CDR3 DNA is TGTGCCAGCAGCTTCTCCGGGACTAGGAGCACCGGGGAGCTGTTTTTT. The variable domain in full, with the rest retrieved from reference TRBV5-6 and TRBJ2-2, is DAGVTQSPTHLIKTRGQQVTLRCSPKSGHDTVSWYQQALGQGPQFIFQYYEEEERQRGNFPDRFSGHQFPNYSSELNVNALLLGDSALYLCASSFSGTRSTGELFFGEGSRLTVL.

The V gene is TRBV27, the J gene TRBJ2-5; 7 bases are shared with TRBD1. Germline CDR1 is MNHEY and CDR2 is SMNVEV (reference sequence). V lost 6 bases to trimming and J lost 0 bases; unmatched junction nucleotides: 4. The CDR3 is 14 amino acids. In DNA, the CDR3 is TGTGCCAGCAGCCTTGACAGGGACCAAGAGACCCAGTACTTC. This codes for CASSLDRDQETQYF.

The V gene is TRBV28, the J gene TRBJ2-1, with 10 bases that match TRBD2. Unmatched junction bases numbered 7, after V lost 5 bases and J lost 9 bases. The CDR3 has 14 residues. Germline V gene sequence: CDR1 MDHEN, CDR2 SYDVKM. In DNA form, the CDR3 reads TGTGCCAGCAGTCTAGCGGGAGCTAGACGTGAGCAGTTCTTC. Protein: CASSLAGARREQFF.

This rearrangement joins TRBV27 to TRBJ1-1; D is ambiguous. Trimming left V 5 bases short and J 0 bases short, with 10 bases between. The CDR3 totals 14 residues. The germline V gene encodes CDR1 MNHEY and CDR2 SMNVEV (reference sequence). CDR3 DNA: TGTGCCAGCAGTCCACAGACCCTGAACACTGAAGCTTTCTTT. It codes for CASSPQTLNTEAFF.

J is TRBJ1-4 and V is TRBV4-3; TRBD1 matches 7 bases. Germline V gene lookup returns CDR1 LGHNA and CDR2 YSLEER. V was pared by 1 base and J by 7 bases, with 0 bases of the junction left unmatched. The CDR3 runs to 13 residues. CDR3 bases: TGCGCCAGCAGCCAAGGACAGGGTGAAAAACTGTTTTTT. Protein product: CASSQGQGEKLFF.

The V gene is TRBV2, the J gene TRBJ2-5; D unresolved. V gave up 5 bases and J gave up 5 bases, with 15 bases separating them. Germline CDR1 SNHLY, CDR2 FYNNEI. The CDR3 loop spans 14 amino acids. In DNA, the CDR3 is TGTGCCAGCAGTTCTTTTGGAAGCAGGGAGACCCAGTACTTC. It yields the protein CASSSFGSRETQYF.

There are a few counts of this clone. This chain uses TRBV4-3 with TRBJ2-2, with D possibly TRBD1 on 6 matching bases. V gave up 8 bases and J gave up 3 bases, with 13 bases separating them. The germline CDR1 and CDR2 sequences are LGHNA and YSLEER. The CDR3 runs 14 residues. For the CDR3, the DNA is TGCGCCAGCGGAAGACAGGCCTACACCGGGGAGCTGTTTTTT. It yields the protein CASGRQAYTGELFF.

The V and J genes are TRBV5-6 and TRBJ2-7; 8 bases are shared with TRBD1. The junction had 12 bases not matched to a gene; V was cut back by 3 bases and J by 4 bases. Germline assignment: CDR1 SGHDT and CDR2 YYEEEE. The CDR3 contains 16 residues. This chain's CDR3 is CASSSYGRTGWYEQYF. The CDR3 region has the DNA TGTGCCAGCAGCTCATACGGACGGACAGGGTGGTACGAGCAGTACTTC.

This rearrangement joins TRBV5-1 to TRBJ2-7; TRBD2 aligns across 12 bases. CDR3 size: 17 residues. V shed 0 bases, J shed 3 bases, and the junction held 7 bases outside the gene matches. Germline assignment: CDR1 SGHRS and CDR2 YFSETQ. DNA for the CDR3: TGCGCCAGCAGCTTGGGGCTAGCGGGAGGGCCGTTCTACGAGCAGTACTTC. Encoded protein: CASSLGLAGGPFYEQYF.

The gene calls are TRBV19 and TRBJ2-1; TRBD1 might be the D (5 bases). The CDR3 contains 12 residues. From germline, CDR1 is LNHDA and CDR2 SQIVND (reference sequence). Trimming took off 4 bases at V and 9 bases at J, with 10 bases between the two ends. Here the CDR3 DNA reads TGTGCCAGTAGTACCGGACATGGTGAGCAGTTCTTC. The encoded protein is CASSTGHGEQFF.

This sequence joins TRBV23-1 and TRBJ2-7; 8 bases map to TRBD1. Being an ORF, TRBV23-1 has a function that is uncertain. V shed 4 bases and J 2 bases; nucleotides not matched to a gene: 10. CDR3 length: 16 amino acids. The DNA of the CDR3 is TGCGCCAGCAGTCCCGAGGGGGGACAGGAAACCTACGAGCAGTACTTC. Amino acids: CASSPEGGQETYEQYF.

The rearrangement joins TRBV5-1 to TRBJ1-1; 11 bases match TRBD1. The V gene's germline CDR1 is SGHRS and CDR2 YFSETQ. The CDR3 extends over 15 amino acids. V lost 2 bases and J lost 5; bases outside the gene matches: 5. The CDR3 region is CASSLAGTGGTEAFF. The CDR3 DNA reads TGCGCCAGCAGCTTAGCCGGGACAGGGGGGACTGAAGCTTTCTTT.

CDR3 nucleotides: TGTGCCAGCAGCGAGGGACAGCCCGGGCTAGCGGGATTGCCTGGGGAGCTGTTTTTT. It codes for CASSEGQPGLAGLPGELFF. This rearrangement joins TRBV9 to TRBJ2-2, with 9 positions matching TRBD2. The CDR3 has 19 residues. CDR1 and CDR2 from the germline V gene are SGDLS and YYNGEE. The V segment lost 3 bases and the J segment 8 bases; nucleotides outside the gene matches: 20.

V is TRBV25-1 and J is TRBJ2-5; 7 bases fit TRBD1. The J call is uncertain, as TRBJ2-7 better fits the DNA end. The CDR3 contains 15 residues. Germline CDR1 and CDR2: MGHDK and SYGVNS. CDR3 coding DNA: TGTGCCAGCAGTGAATTTACGACAGGGTCCTACGAGCAGTACTTC. This gives the protein CASSEFTTGSYEQYF.

V gene TRBV19 combines with J gene TRBJ1-5; 7 positions agree with TRBD1. The V segment lost 3 bases and the J segment 2 bases; nucleotides outside the gene matches: 4. Germline V gives CDR1 LNHDA, CDR2 SQIVND (reference sequence). CDR3 size: 15 residues. CDR3 amino acids: CASSISGQGNQPQHF. The CDR3 DNA reads as TGTGCCAGTAGTATTTCCGGACAGGGCAATCAGCCCCAGCATTTT.

The gene calls are TRBV29-1 and TRBJ2-1; D gene uncertain. The CDR3 is 13 amino acids. With 6 bases removed from V and 0 bases from J, the gap between germline ends came to 9 bases. The germline V gene encodes CDR1 SQVTM and CDR2 ANQGSEA. In nucleotides, the CDR3 is TGCAGCGTAGACTCTAGCTCCTACAATGAGCAGTTCTTC. Protein sequence: CSVDSSSYNEQFF.

The chain has TRBV7-2 and TRBJ2-7; possibly TRBD2 for D (6 bases). Germline V CDR1 and CDR2: SGHTA, FQGNSA. V lost 5 bases, J lost 6 bases, and 23 bases lay in between. CDR3 length: 16 amino acids. In nucleotides, the CDR3 is TGTGCCAGCAGCGGACGGGTTTGGGCGGGAAATCCCGAGCAGTACTTC. This encodes CASSGRVWAGNPEQYF.

The rearrangement joins TRBV18 to TRBJ1-1; 8 nucleotides match TRBD1. Per germline, CDR1 KGHSH and CDR2 LQKENI. The length of the CDR3 is 12 residues. V shed 1 base, J shed 11 bases, and the junction held 3 bases outside the gene matches. CDR3 in DNA: TGTGCCAGCTCACCACGACAGGGGTGGGCTTTCTTT. As protein: CASSPRQGWAFF.

The chain carries TRBV13 and TRBJ2-4; the match to TRBD1 covers 8 bases. Trimming at V came to 3 bases and at J to 9 bases, leaving 10 bases not matched to a gene. This CDR3 comprises 15 residues. Germline lookup yields CDR1 PRHDT and CDR2 FYEKMQ (reference sequence). CDR3 bases: TGTGCCAGCAGCTTTCGGACAGGGCTAACAAGCATTCAGTACTTC. Residues: CASSFRTGLTSIQYF.

The V call is TRBV7-2, the J call TRBJ1-3, with 7 bases matching TRBD1. This CDR3 comprises 17 residues. Germline CDR1 and CDR2: SGHTA and FQGNSA. J lost 2 bases, V lost 5 bases, and 12 bases had no gene match. CDR3 protein: CASSLSSTGRTGNTIYF. DNA for the CDR3: TGTGCCAGCAGCCTTTCTTCGACAGGGAGGACTGGAAACACCATATATTTT.

Here the CDR3 reads CASSSLQGLNTEAFF. The CDR3 DNA is TGTGCCAGCAGCTCGTTACAGGGCCTGAACACTGAAGCTTTCTTT. The rearrangement joins TRBV7-6 to TRBJ1-1; a possible D gene is TRBD1 (6 bases). Trimming removed 4 bases at V and 0 bases at J, with 12 bases between. This CDR3 is 15 amino acids long. Germline CDR1 is SGHVS and CDR2 is FNYEAQ.

The chain joins TRBV6-5 to TRBJ2-5; TRBD1 matches at 7 bases. The CDR3 is made up of 16 amino acids. CDR1 is MNHEY and CDR2 is SVGAGI in the germline V gene. With V trimmed by 2 bases and J by 5 bases, 11 bases remained unmatched. Here the CDR3 DNA reads TGTGCCAGCAGTTACCCGACAGGGACGAGTCGCGAGACCCAGTACTTC. This gives the protein CASSYPTGTSRETQYF.